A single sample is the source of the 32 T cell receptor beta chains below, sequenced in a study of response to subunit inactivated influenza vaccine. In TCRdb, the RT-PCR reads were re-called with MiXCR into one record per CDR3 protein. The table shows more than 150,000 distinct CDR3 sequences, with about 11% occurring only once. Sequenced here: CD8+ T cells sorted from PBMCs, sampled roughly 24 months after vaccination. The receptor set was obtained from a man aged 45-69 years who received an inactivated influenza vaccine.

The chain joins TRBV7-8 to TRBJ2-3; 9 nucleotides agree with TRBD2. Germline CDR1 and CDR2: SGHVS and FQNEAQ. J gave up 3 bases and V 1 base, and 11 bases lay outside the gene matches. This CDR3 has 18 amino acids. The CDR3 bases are TGTGCCAGCAGCTTAGATGTGGCGGGAGGGCCTCGGACAGATACGCAGTATTTT. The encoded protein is CASSLDVAGGPRTDTQYF.

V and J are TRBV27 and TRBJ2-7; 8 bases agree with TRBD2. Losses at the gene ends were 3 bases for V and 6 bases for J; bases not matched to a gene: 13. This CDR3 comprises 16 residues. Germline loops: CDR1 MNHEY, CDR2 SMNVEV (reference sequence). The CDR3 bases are TGTGCCAGCAGTTTCTCGGGTTTTAGCGGGGCTTCCGAGCAGTACTTC. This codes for CASSFSGFSGASEQYF.

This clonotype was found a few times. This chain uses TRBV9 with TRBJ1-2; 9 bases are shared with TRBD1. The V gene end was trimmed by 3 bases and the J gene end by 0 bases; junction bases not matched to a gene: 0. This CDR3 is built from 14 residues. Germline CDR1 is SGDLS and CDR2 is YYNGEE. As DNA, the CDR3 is TGTGCCAGCAGCGGGACAGGGGCTAACTATGGCTACACCTTC. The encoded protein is CASSGTGANYGYTF.

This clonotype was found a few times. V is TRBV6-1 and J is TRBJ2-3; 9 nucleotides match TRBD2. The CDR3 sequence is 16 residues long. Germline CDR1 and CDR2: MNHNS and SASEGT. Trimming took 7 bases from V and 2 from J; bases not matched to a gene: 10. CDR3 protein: CASTGWAGGNTDTQYF. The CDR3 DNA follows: TGTGCCAGCACCGGCTGGGCGGGAGGGAACACAGATACGCAGTATTTT.

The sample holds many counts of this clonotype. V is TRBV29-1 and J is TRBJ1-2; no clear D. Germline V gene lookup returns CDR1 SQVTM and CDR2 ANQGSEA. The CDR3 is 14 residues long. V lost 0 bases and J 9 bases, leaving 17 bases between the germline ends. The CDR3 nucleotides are TGCAGCGTTGAAGATTGGGTCAGTGCTCAGAGCTACACCTTC. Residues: CSVEDWVSAQSYTF.

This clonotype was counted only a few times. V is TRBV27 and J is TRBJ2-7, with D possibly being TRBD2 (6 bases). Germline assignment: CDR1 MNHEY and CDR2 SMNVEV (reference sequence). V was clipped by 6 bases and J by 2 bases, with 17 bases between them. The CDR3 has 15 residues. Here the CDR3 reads CASSYGGTGTYEQYF. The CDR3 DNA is TGTGCCAGCAGCTATGGCGGGACTGGCACCTACGAGCAGTACTTC.

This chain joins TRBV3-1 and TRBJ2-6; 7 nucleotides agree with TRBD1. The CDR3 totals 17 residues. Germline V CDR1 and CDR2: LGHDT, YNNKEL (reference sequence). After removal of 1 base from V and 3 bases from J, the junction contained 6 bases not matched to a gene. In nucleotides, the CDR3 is TGTGCCAGCAGCCAAGGAACAGGGGCCGGTGGGGCCAACGTCCTGACTTTC. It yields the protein CASSQGTGAGGANVLTF.

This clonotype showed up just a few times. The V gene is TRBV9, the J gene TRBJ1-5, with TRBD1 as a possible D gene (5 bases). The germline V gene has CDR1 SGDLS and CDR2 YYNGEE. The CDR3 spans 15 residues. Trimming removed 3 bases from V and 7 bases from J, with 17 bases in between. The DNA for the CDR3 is TGTGCCAGCAGCGAATCCGGGACCCAGACCCAGCCCCAGCATTTT. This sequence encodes CASSESGTQTQPQHF.

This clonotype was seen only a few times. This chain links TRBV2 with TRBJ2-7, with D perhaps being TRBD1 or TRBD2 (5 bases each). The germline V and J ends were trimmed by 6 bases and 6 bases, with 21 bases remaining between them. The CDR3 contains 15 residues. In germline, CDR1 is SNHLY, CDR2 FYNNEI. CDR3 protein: CASRPPNIGAGEQYF. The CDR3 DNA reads TGTGCCAGCAGGCCCCCCAACATCGGGGCAGGCGAGCAGTACTTC.

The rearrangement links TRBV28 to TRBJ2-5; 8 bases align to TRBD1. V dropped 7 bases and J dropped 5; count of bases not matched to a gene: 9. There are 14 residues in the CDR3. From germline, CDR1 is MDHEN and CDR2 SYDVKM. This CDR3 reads CASTLTGAVETQYF. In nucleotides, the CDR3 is TGTGCCAGCACCCTGACAGGGGCCGTGGAGACCCAGTACTTC.

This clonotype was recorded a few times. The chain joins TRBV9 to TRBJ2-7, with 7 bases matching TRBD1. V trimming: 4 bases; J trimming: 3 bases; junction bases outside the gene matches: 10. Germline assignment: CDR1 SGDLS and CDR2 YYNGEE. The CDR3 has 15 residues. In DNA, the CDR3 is TGTGCCAGCAGCCCTAAGGGACAGCCAGACTACGAGCAGTACTTC. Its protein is CASSPKGQPDYEQYF.

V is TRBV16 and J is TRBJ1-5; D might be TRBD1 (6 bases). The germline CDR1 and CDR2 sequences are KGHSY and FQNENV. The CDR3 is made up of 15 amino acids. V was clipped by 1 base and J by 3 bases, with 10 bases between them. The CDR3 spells CASSQFSGANQPQHF. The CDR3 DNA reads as TGTGCCAGCAGCCAATTCTCAGGGGCCAATCAGCCCCAGCATTTT. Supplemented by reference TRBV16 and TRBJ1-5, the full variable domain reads GEEVAQTPKHLVRGEGQKAKLYCAPIKGHSYVFWYQQVLKNEFKFLISFQNENVFDETGMPKERFSAKCLPNSPCSLEIQATKLEDSAVYFCASSQFSGANQPQHFGDGTRLSIL.

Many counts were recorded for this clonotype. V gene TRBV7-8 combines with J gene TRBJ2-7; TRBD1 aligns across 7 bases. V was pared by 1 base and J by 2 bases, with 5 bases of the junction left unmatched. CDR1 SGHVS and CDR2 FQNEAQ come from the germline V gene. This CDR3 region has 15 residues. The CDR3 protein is CASSLGGTETYEQYF. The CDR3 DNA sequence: TGTGCCAGCAGCTTAGGGGGGACAGAGACCTACGAGCAGTACTTC.

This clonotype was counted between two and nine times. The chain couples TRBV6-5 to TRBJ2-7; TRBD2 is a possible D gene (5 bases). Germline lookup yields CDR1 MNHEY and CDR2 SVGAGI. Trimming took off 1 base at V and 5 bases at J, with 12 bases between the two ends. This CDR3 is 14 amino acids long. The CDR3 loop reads CASSYYEGINEQYF. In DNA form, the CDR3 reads TGTGCCAGCAGTTACTATGAGGGAATAAACGAGCAGTACTTC.

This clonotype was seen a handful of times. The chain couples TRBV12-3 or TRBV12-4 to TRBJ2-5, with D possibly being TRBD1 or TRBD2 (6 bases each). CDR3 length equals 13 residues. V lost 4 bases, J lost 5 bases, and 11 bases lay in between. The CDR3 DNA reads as TGTGCCAGCAGTTATTCGGGGGCGGAGACCCAGTACTTC. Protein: CASSYSGAETQYF.

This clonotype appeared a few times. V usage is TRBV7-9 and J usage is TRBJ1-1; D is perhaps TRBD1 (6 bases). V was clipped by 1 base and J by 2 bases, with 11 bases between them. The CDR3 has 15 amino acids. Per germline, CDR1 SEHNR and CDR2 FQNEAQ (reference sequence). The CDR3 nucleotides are TGTGCCAGCAGCTTAGTCCTCAGGGGTAACACTGAAGCTTTCTTT. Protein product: CASSLVLRGNTEAFF.

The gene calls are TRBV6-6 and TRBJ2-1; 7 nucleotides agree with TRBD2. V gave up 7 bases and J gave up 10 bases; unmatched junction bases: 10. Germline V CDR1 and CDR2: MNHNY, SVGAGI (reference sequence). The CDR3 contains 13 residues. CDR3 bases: TGTGCCAGCACCCCCGGCGGGAGTGTAGAGCAGTTCTTC. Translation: CASTPGGSVEQFF.

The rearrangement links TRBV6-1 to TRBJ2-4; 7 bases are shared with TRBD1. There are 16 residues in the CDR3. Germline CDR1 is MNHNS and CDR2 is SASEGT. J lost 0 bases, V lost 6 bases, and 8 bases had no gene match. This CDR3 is CASSPTGNLAKNIQYF. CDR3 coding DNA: TGTGCCAGCAGCCCGACAGGGAATCTAGCCAAAAACATTCAGTACTTC.

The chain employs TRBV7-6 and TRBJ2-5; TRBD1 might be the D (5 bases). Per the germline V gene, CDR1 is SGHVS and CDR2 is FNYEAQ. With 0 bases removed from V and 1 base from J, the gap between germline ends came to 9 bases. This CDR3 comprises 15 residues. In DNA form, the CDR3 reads TGTGCCAGCAGCTTAGCTGACAGAATCCAAGAGACCCAGTACTTC. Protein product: CASSLADRIQETQYF.

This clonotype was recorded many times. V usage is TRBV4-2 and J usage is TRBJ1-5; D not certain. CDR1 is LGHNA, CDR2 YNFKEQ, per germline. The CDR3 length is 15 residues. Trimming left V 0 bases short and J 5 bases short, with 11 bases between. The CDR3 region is CASSQEYSSYQPQHF. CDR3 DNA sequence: TGTGCCAGCAGCCAAGAGTATTCAAGTTATCAGCCCCAGCATTTT.

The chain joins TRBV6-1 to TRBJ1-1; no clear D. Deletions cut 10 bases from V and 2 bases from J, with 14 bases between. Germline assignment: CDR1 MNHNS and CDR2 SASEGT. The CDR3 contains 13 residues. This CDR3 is CATHLGRNTEAFF. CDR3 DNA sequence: TGTGCCACCCACCTTGGGCGTAACACTGAAGCTTTCTTT.

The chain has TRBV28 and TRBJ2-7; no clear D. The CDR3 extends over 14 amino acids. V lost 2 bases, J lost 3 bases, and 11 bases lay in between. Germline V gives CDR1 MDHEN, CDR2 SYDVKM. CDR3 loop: CASSLASGDYEQYF. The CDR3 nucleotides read TGTGCCAGCAGTTTAGCCAGTGGGGACTACGAGCAGTACTTC. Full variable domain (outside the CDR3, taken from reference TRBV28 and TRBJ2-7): DVKVTQSSRYLVKRTGEKVFLECVQDMDHENMFWYRQDPGLGLRLIYFSYDVKMKEKGDIPEGYSVSREKKERFSLILESASTNQTSMYLCASSLASGDYEQYFGPGTRLTVT.

CDR3 in DNA: TGTGCCAGCAGCCAAGAATGGGGGAACACTGAAGCTTTCTTT. Translated: CASSQEWGNTEAFF. The gene calls are TRBV4-2 and TRBJ1-1; D uncertain. CDR1 is LGHNA, CDR2 YNFKEQ, per germline. The CDR3 runs 14 residues. V was clipped by 0 bases and J by 1 base, with 6 bases between them.

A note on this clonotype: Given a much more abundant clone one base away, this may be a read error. The CDR3 is CASSQDWSLWEIQYF. CDR3 sequence (DNA): TGCGCCAGCAGCCAAGATTGGAGTTTGTGGGAGATCCAGTACTTC. The chain recombines TRBV4-3 with TRBJ2-5, with D perhaps TRBD2 (5 bases). Germline CDR1 and CDR2: LGHNA and YSLEER. The CDR3 extends over 15 amino acids.

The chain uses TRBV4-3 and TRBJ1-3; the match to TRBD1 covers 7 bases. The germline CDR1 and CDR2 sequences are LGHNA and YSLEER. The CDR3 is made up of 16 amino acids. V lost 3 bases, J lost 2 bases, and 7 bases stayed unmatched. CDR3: CASSHDATGTGNTIYF. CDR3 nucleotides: TGCGCCAGCAGCCACGATGCGACAGGGACTGGAAACACCATATATTTT.

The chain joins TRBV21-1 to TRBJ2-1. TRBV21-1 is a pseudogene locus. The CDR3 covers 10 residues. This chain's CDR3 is CASGHNEQFF. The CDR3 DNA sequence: TGTGCCAGTGGTCACAATGAGCAGTTCTTC.

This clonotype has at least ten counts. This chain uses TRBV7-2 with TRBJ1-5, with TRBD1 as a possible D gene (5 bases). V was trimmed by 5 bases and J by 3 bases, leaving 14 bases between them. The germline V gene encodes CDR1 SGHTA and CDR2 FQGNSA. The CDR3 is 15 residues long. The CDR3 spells CASSHYTGDNQPQHF. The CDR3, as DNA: TGTGCCAGCAGCCACTACACAGGCGACAATCAGCCCCAGCATTTT.

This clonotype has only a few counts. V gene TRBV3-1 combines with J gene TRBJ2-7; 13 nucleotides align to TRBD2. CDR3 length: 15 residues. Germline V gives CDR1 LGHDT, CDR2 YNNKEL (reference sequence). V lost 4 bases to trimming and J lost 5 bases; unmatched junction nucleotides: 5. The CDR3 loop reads CASSLTSGGADEQYF. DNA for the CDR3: TGTGCCAGCAGCCTAACTAGCGGGGGGGCCGACGAGCAGTACTTC.

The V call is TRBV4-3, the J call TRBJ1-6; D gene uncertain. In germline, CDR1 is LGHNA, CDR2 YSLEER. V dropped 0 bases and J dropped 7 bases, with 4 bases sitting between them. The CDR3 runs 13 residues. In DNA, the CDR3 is TGCGCCAGCAGCCAAGAGGGGAATTCACCCCTCCACTTT. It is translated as CASSQEGNSPLHF.

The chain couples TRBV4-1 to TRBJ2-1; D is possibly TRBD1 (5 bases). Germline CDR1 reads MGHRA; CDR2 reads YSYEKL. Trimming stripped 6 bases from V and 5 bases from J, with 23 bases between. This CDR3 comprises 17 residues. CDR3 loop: CASRSRGDLPGDNEQFF. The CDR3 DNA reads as TGCGCCAGCAGATCAAGGGGCGACCTCCCCGGCGACAATGAGCAGTTCTTC.

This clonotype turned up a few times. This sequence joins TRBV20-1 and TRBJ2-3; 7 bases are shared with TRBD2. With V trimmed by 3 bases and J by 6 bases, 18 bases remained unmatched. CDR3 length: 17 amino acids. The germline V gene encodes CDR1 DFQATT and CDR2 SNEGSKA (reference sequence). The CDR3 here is CSARPPLAVLIRDTQYF. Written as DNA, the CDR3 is TGCAGTGCTAGGCCCCCCCTAGCGGTCCTTATTCGCGATACGCAGTATTTT.

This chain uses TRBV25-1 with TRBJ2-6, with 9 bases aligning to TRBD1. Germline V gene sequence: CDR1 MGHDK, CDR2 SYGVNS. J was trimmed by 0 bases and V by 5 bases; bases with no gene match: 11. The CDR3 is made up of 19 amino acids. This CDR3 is CASSSPRQGGPSGANVLTF. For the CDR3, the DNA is TGTGCCAGCAGTTCTCCCAGACAGGGGGGACCCTCTGGGGCCAACGTCCTGACTTTC.